This TCR beta chain was observed in a study of long-term antiretroviral therapy in people with HIV. Per the germline V gene, CDR1 is LGHNA and CDR2 is YNFKEQ. This CDR3 is built from 16 residues. V lost 3 bases, J lost 4 bases, and 8 bases stayed unmatched. Sequencing relied on immunoSEQ assay v3.0, run at survey level. Data came from immunoSEQ multiplex PCR; TCRdb stores just in-frame clones and leaves some out. The table records tens of thousands of clones, 82% of them present only once. Sequenced here: unsorted PBMCs, sampled 0.3 years after starting antiretroviral therapy. The origin of this receptor is a man younger than 35 with HIV. The rearrangement joins TRBV4-2 to TRBJ1-2, with TRBD1 matching 10 bases. For the CDR3, the DNA is TGTGCCAGCAGCCAGCTCCCGGGACAGGGGACCTATGGCTACACCTTC. Translating it yields CASSQLPGQGTYGYTF.